This TCR beta chain derives from a study of blood T cell repertoires in COVID-19. Some clones are missing from TCRdb's copy, which holds only in-frame ones; the method was immunoSEQ multiplex PCR. The table has about 270,000 clones, about nine tenths seen once. This clone was recorded once. V lost 6 bases, J lost 7 bases, and 10 bases lay in between. The CDR3 is made up of 12 amino acids. The specimen was PBMCs or T cells enriched from blood (not recorded which). This rearrangement joins TRBV12-3 or TRBV12-4 to TRBJ2-1, with a tentative D call TRBD1 (6 bases). The TCR comes from a woman aged 40 to 50 with acute COVID-19. CDR3 in DNA: TGTGCCAGCAGGCCGGACAGTAATGAGCAGTTCTTC. Protein: CASRPDSNEQFF.